This TCR beta chain appears in the sequencing data of a study of neoadjuvant anti-PD-1 for oral cavity cancer (dated by TCRdb to about 2021). At the level of the whole study: Patients mostly received three to four biweekly doses of nivolumab at 3 mg/kg before curative-intent surgical resection. Patients without progression received a fourth nivolumab dose around day 43 and underwent definitive surgical resection on days 50-56. Under RECIST 1.1, patients with complete response, partial response or stable disease were classed as responders, and patients with progression were classed as non-responders. An approximately 31% response rate was observed in the parent correlative cohort, in which around eleven patients were included. The paper's findings and limits, for the study overall: Higher pretreatment blood Treg/Th17 ratios correlated with both higher pretreatment blood TCRbeta clonality and lower post-treatment tumor TCRbeta clonality. Only a few patients per response group were included in the TCR analyses, and larger cohorts for validation were called for by the authors. After neoadjuvant nivolumab, non-responders showed significantly higher T cell clonality (Gini index) in PBMCs than responders did.

The sample's time point label, decoded: after neoadjuvant nivolumab, at surgical resection. None of the patients had received prior systemic or radiation treatment, and all were newly diagnosed with stage II-IVA oral cavity squamous cell carcinoma. The cohort was composed of patients with HPV-negative, locally advanced oral cavity squamous cell carcinoma. Peripheral blood mononuclear cells were analyzed directly and were not maintained or expanded in culture. Samples came from a longitudinal correlative study of a single-arm phase II trial of neoadjuvant nivolumab in oral cavity squamous cell carcinoma. Genomic DNA-based TCRbeta sequencing was performed on subject-matched pre- and post-treatment PBMCs and tumors from three responders and three non-responders. Peripheral blood mononuclear cells were collected once before nivolumab treatment and again after treatment, at the time of surgery. Genomic DNA was isolated from PBMCs using the Maxwell RSC DNA from Cells kit.

For deep sequencing of PBMC libraries, mostly roughly 450 ng of input genomic DNA was used, and six replicates were run per sample. The immunoSEQ hsTCRbeta kit was used to prepare TCRbeta libraries according to the manufacturer's instructions. The finished libraries were brought together in one pool at roughly 2.7 nM, which was then read using an Illumina NovaSeq 6000 S4 flow cell. From the authors' description of their analysis: The immunoSEQ Analyzer was used for raw data preprocessing and quality control. The analysis was restricted to productive rearrangements, with each unique CDR3 amino acid sequence defining a clonotype. Using the R package tcR, the researchers computed the Gini-Simpson index as their estimate of repertoire clonality. Gini indices were compared with Student's t test, and associations with tumor size change were assessed by Pearson correlation. TCRdb provides this immuneACCESS table in a form limited to in-frame rearrangements. Some clones are lacking; in checked studies, under half of them reflect an unresolved V gene, and why the rest are absent is not known. V, J and clone size are taken as reported in that table, and D and trimming were inferred from the DNA itself. The sample table lists over 14,000 clones, roughly 70% of them with a count of one. Less than 3.5% of the sample comes from the top ten.

A remark on this clone: Its antigen specificity is not known. No quality values exist for individual bases; no much larger clone is one base distant.

This TCR was sampled from a person aged 35-79 years with oral cavity squamous cell carcinoma. Material: PBMCs, obtained after nivolumab (anti-PD-1) treatment.

The bases are TGTGCCAGCAGTCTCGACAGGGTCGGCAATCAGCCCCAGCATTTT. Its protein product is CASSLDRVGNQPQHF. This chain joins TRBV7-8 to TRBJ1-5, with 7 middle bases fitting TRBD1. The CDR3 has 15 amino acids, counting the end cysteine and phenylalanine. Only the CDR3 portion is preserved as DNA: 45 bases, with reading frame beginning at the first base. Trimming removed 6 bases from V and 2 bases from J; the gene matches leave 7 bases unexplained. The germline V gene sets CDR1 to SGHVS and CDR2 to FQNEAQ.